This entry lists 13 T cell receptor beta chains sequenced from one sample in a study of blood T cell repertoires in COVID-19. TCRdb's copy holds only in-frame clones and misses some; the assay was immunoSEQ multiplex PCR. This sample carries some 150,000 clones, almost 90% of them seen once, and the ten largest clones take under 3%. The specimen was peripheral blood. Every receptor here comes from a human donor in a cohort sampled during active COVID-19.

In its sample, this clone was seen once. This chain links TRBV21-1 with TRBJ1-2. TRBV21-1 is recorded as a pseudogene. This CDR3 spans 14 amino acids. In DNA form, the CDR3 reads TGTGCCAGCAGCAAAATCCTTCCCGGTTATGGCTACACCTTC. Residues: CASSKILPGYGYTF.

The CDR3: CASSLGTSGGAHNEQFF. For the CDR3, the DNA is TGCGCCAGCAGCTTGGGGACTAGCGGGGGGGCTCACAATGAGCAGTTCTTC. The chain carries TRBV5-1 and TRBJ2-1, with 15 bases lining up with TRBD2. J lost 5 bases, V lost 0 bases, and 3 bases had no gene match. Germline loops: CDR1 SGHRS, CDR2 YFSETQ. The CDR3 is made up of 17 amino acids.

The chain couples TRBV5-6 to TRBJ1-2, with D possibly TRBD1 on 6 matching bases. CDR1 is SGHDT and CDR2 is YYEEEE in the germline V gene. The ends were cut back, 4 bases at V and 4 bases at J, with 14 bases in the middle. CDR3 length equals 14 residues. As DNA, the CDR3 is TGTGCCAGCAGCCCGCGGGGGCAGATCTATGGCTACACCTTC. As protein: CASSPRGQIYGYTF.

J is TRBJ1-6 and V is TRBV2; D is uncertain. Germline lookup yields CDR1 SNHLY and CDR2 FYNNEI. The CDR3 has 15 amino acids. Trimming stripped 1 base from V and 3 bases from J, with 7 bases between. The CDR3 here is CASSEGRNYNSPLHF. The CDR3 nucleotides read TGTGCCAGCAGTGAAGGGCGGAACTATAATTCACCCCTCCACTTT.

This clone was recorded a few times. This chain joins TRBV5-6 and TRBJ2-1; D is ambiguous. Germline-derived CDR1 and CDR2 are SGHDT and YYEEEE. There are 13 residues in the CDR3. With 1 base removed from V and 6 bases from J, the gap between germline ends came to 8 bases. CDR3 sequence: CASSLMMSNEQFF. CDR3 coding DNA: TGTGCCAGCAGCTTGATGATGAGCAATGAGCAGTTCTTC.

The count of this clone is one. This sequence joins TRBV5-1 and TRBJ2-3; TRBD1 matches 7 bases. The germline V gene has CDR1 SGHRS and CDR2 YFSETQ. The CDR3 is 14 residues long. Unmatched junction bases numbered 1, after V lost 0 bases and J lost 3 bases. The CDR3, as DNA: TGCGCCAGCAGCTTGGAACAGGGGACAGATACGCAGTATTTT. It codes for CASSLEQGTDTQYF.

This sequence joins TRBV6-5 and TRBJ2-3; 7 nucleotides align to TRBD2. Germline V gene sequence: CDR1 MNHEY, CDR2 SVGAGI. The V and J ends lost 6 bases and 7 bases, in that order; junction bases with no gene match: 13. The CDR3 is 15 amino acids. The CDR3 DNA is TGTGCCAGCAGGTCTCCTCCAGGGAGGGGAAATACGCAGTATTTT. Its protein product is CASRSPPGRGNTQYF.

This chain uses TRBV30 with TRBJ2-3; 8 bases are shared with TRBD2. With V trimmed by 1 base and J by 8 bases, 8 bases remained unmatched. CDR3 size: 14 residues. Germline values: CDR1 GTSNPN, CDR2 SVGIG (reference sequence). This chain's CDR3 is CAWSAFAGGATQYF. DNA of the CDR3: TGTGCCTGGAGTGCCTTTGCGGGAGGAGCTACGCAGTATTTT.

V is TRBV5-1 and J is TRBJ1-1, with D hard to call. Trimming took off 5 bases at V and 0 bases at J, with 11 bases between the two ends. CDR3 length equals 14 residues. Germline V CDR1 and CDR2: SGHRS, YFSETQ. The CDR3 protein is CASRSDTVNTEAFF. The CDR3 DNA sequence: TGCGCCAGCAGATCCGACACGGTGAACACTGAAGCTTTCTTT.

The chain couples TRBV4-1 to TRBJ2-7, with TRBD1 matching 10 bases. The CDR3 is made up of 15 amino acids. V lost 4 bases and J lost 3; bases outside the gene matches: 6. The V gene's germline CDR1 is MGHRA and CDR2 YSYEKL. CDR3: CASSLGQGENYEQYF. CDR3 bases: TGCGCCAGCAGCCTAGGACAGGGGGAGAACTACGAGCAGTACTTC.

The chain is built from TRBV7-2 and TRBJ2-5; 7 bases match TRBD2. Germline CDR1 SGHTA, CDR2 FQGNSA. V shed 2 bases and J 1 base; nucleotides not matched to a gene: 4. The CDR3 loop spans 15 amino acids. CDR3 protein: CASSLLRGTQETQYF. The CDR3 DNA sequence: TGTGCCAGCAGCTTATTGCGGGGGACCCAAGAGACCCAGTACTTC. Using reference TRBV7-2 and TRBJ2-5 for the parts outside the CDR3, the full variable domain is GAGVSQSPSNKVTEKGKDVELRCDPISGHTALYWYRQSLGQGLEFLIYFQGNSAPDKSGLPSDRFSAERTGGSVSTLTIQRTQQEDSAVYLCASSLLRGTQETQYFGPGTRLLVL.

The V call is TRBV28, the J call TRBJ1-4; 8 bases match TRBD1. V lost 5 bases, J lost 7 bases, and 6 bases stayed unmatched. The CDR3 is 14 amino acids. Germline CDR1 MDHEN, CDR2 SYDVKM. The chain's CDR3 is CASSTTGAVEKLFF. Written as DNA, the CDR3 is TGTGCCAGCAGTACGACAGGGGCGGTTGAAAAACTGTTTTTT.

The chain links TRBV7-6 to TRBJ2-5; 8 bases agree with TRBD2. This CDR3 region has 15 residues. CDR1 and CDR2 from the germline V gene are SGHVS and FNYEAQ. V lost 5 bases, J lost 2 bases, and 7 bases stayed unmatched. CDR3 in DNA: TGTGCCAGCAGCGCAAATAGCGGGGTTCAAGAGACCCAGTACTTC. Its translation: CASSANSGVQETQYF.